The 3 T cell receptor beta chains reported below all come from one sample, sequenced in a study of human T cells and chemical hapten exposure. TCRdb reprocessed the RACE reads with MiXCR, giving one entry per CDR3 protein. The table shows about 30,000 distinct CDR3 sequences, with about 9.4% occurring only once. Time point here: pre-sensitization, week 0. As for treatment: therapeutic diphenylcyclopropenone sensitization with weekly scalp DPC. Researchers extracted total RNA from unfractionated whole blood. The starting material was whole blood, obtained in connection with sensitization to the hapten diphenylcyclopropenone (DPC). All receptors derive from a man in his fifties with alopecia areata. Some clones in this sample may be carry-over from other donors' samples.

This clonotype was counted between two and nine times. J is TRBJ2-3 and V is TRBV5-5; the match to TRBD2 covers 8 bases. The CDR3 has 15 residues. Germline lookup yields CDR1 SGHKS and CDR2 YYEKEE (reference sequence). Trimming at V came to 4 bases and at J to 3 bases, leaving 7 bases not matched to a gene. CDR3 sequence reads: CASSRAGVLTDTQYF. The CDR3 nucleotides are TGTGCCAGCAGCCGAGCGGGAGTTCTGACAGATACGCAGTATTTT.

In its sample, this clonotype was seen many times. The chain has TRBV4-2 and TRBJ2-7; 7 bases match TRBD2. V lost 4 bases and J lost 0; bases outside the gene matches: 12. Germline CDR1 is LGHNA and CDR2 is YNFKEQ. The CDR3 totals 17 residues. In nucleotides, the CDR3 is TGTGCCAGCAGCCTCGGTCTCCGGGACTACGCCTCCTACGAGCAGTACTTC. It specifies CASSLGLRDYASYEQYF.

This clonotype counts as medium-sized. The V gene is TRBV7-9, the J gene TRBJ2-5; 7 bases agree with TRBD1. Looked up from germline, CDR1 is SEHNR and CDR2 is FQNEAQ (reference sequence). V lost 1 base to trimming and J lost 4 bases; unmatched junction nucleotides: 3. This CDR3 spans 14 amino acids. The CDR3 DNA follows: TGTGCCAGCAGCTTAGGACAGGGAGTAGAGACCCAGTACTTC. Translating gives CASSLGQGVETQYF.